The clone carrying this TCR beta chain appeared a few times. Its antigen is not identified. The sample originates from a study of identical twins. Study-wide results and limits: Models underestimated TCR alpha sharing (out-of-frame) in monozygotic twins.

V dropped 0 bases and J dropped 12; count of bases not matched to a gene: 2. Germline CDR1 is MGHRA and CDR2 is YSYEKL. There are 12 residues in the CDR3. A universal primer site arose from template switching, and cDNA bore unique molecular identifiers. TCRdb redid the calling of the 5' RACE reads with MiXCR, one entry per CDR3 protein. The table records 1.5 million to 2 million distinct CDR3 sequences, under 35% of them present only once. All donors comprised healthy Caucasians. The specimen sequenced was cord blood. This clonotype originated in a newborn girl in good health. The chain recombines TRBV4-1 with TRBJ1-1; 9 nucleotides match TRBD1. The CDR3: CASSQEGTGPFF. The CDR3 DNA reads as TGCGCCAGCAGCCAAGAGGGGACAGGGCCTTTCTTT.